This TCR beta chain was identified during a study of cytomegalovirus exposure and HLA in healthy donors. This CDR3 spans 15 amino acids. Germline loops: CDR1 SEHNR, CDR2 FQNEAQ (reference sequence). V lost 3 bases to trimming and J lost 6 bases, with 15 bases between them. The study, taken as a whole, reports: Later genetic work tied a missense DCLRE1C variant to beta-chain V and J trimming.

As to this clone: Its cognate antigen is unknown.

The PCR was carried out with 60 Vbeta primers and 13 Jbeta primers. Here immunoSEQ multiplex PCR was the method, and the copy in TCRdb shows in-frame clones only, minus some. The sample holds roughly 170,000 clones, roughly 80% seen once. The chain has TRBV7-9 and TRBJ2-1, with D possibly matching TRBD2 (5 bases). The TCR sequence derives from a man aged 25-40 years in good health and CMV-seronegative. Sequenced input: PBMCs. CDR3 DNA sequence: TGTGCCAGCAGCTTCAGAGGCCATGGGAGCAATGAGCAGTTCTTC. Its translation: CASSFRGHGSNEQFF.